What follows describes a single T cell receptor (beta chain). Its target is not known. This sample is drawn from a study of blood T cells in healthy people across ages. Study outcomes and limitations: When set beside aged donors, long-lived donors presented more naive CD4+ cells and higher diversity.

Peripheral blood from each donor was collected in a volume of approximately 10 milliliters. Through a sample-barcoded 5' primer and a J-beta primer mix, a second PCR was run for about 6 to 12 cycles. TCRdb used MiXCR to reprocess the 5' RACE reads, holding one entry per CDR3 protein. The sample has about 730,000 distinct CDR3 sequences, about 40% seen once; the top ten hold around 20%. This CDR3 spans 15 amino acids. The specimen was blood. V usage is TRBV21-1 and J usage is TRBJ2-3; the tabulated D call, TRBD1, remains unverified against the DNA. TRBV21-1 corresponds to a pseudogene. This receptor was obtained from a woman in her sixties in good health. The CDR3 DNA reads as TGTGCCAGCAGCAAGGACAGGGGTCACACAGATACGCAGTATTTT. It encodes CASSKDRGHTDTQYF.